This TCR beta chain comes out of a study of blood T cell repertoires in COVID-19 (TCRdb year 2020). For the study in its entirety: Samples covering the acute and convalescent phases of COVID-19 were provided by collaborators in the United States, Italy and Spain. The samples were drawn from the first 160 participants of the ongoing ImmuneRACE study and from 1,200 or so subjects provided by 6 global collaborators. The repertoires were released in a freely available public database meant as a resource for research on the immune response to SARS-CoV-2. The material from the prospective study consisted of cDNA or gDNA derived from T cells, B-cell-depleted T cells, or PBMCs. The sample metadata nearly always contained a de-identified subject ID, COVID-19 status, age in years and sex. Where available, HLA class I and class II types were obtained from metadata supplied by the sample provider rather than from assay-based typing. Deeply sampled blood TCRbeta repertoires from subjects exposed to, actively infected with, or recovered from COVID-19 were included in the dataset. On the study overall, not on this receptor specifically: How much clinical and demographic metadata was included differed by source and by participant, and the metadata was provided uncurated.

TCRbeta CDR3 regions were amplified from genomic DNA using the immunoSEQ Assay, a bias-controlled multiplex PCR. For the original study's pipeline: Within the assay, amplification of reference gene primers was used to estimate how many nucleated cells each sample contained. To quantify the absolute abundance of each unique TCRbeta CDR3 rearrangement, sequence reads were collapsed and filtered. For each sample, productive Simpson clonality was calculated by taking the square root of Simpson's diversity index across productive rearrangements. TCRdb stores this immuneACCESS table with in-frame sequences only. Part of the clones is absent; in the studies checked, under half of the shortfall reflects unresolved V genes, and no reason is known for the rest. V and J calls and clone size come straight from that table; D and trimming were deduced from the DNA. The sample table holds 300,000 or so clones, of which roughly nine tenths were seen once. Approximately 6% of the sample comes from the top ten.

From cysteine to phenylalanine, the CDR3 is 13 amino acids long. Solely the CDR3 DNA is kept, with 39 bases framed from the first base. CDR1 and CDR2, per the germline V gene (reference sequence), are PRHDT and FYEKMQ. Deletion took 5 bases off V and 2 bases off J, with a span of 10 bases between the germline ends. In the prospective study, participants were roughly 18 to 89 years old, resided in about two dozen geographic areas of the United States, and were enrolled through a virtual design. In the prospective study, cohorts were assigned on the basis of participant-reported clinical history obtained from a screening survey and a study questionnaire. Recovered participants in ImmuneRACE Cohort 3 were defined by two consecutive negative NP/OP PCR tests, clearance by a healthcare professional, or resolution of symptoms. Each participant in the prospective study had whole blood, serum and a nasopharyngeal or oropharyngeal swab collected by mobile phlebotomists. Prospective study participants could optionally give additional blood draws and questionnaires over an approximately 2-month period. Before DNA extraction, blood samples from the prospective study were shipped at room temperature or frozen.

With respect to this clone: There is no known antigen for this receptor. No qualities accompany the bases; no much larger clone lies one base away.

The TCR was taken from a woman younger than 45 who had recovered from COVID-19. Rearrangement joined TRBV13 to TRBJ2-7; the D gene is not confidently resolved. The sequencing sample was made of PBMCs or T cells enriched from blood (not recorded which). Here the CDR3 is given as CASSLDTPYEQYF. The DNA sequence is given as TGTGCCAGCAGCCTCGACACCCCCTACGAGCAGTACTTC.